The 12 T cell receptor beta chains below were found in one sample sequenced in a study of a mutant IDH1 vaccine in newly diagnosed glioma. The antigens these receptors bind are not known. Time point specified: week 47, end of study. In the vaccine, a single dose held 300 ug of the mutant IDH1 20-mer peptide, along with topical imiquimod. Using immunoSEQ multiplex PCR, the repertoire was profiled, and TCRdb retains in-frame clones only, with some absent. The data show about 56,000 clones, 70% to 85% seen once. The input for sequencing was PBMCs, taken from a glioma patient whose treatment included an IDH1 peptide vaccine. The receptors were sampled from a man over 45 with glioma.

The V and J genes are TRBV6-5 and TRBJ1-1; D possibly corresponds to TRBD1 (5 bases). The CDR3 totals 15 residues. The ends were cut back, 10 bases at V and 1 base at J, with 19 bases in the middle. Germline values: CDR1 MNHEY, CDR2 SVGAGI. In DNA form, the CDR3 reads TGTGCCACCCGACTACCGGGGGGTGCGAACACTGAAGCTTTCTTT. Its translation is CATRLPGGANTEAFF.

V is TRBV5-5 and J is TRBJ1-5; D perhaps matches TRBD1 (6 bases). V was clipped by 1 base and J by 5 bases, with 10 bases between them. Germline-derived CDR1 and CDR2 are SGHKS and YYEKEE (reference sequence). CDR3 length: 14 amino acids. The CDR3 loop is CASSLLSGDQPQHF. CDR3 DNA: TGTGCCAGCAGCTTGTTGTCAGGGGATCAGCCCCAGCATTTT.

The chain couples TRBV2 to TRBJ2-7, with TRBD1 matching over 8 bases. The V gene end was trimmed by 3 bases and the J gene end by 8 bases; junction bases not matched to a gene: 12. Germline V gene data show CDR1 as SNHLY and CDR2 as FYNNEI. The CDR3 runs to 15 residues. In DNA, the CDR3 is TGTGCCAGCAGTGAGTTGGCAGGGGGCTTATTCCAGCAGTACTTC. It yields the protein CASSELAGGLFQQYF. Full variable domain (rest looked up from reference TRBV2 and TRBJ2-7): EPEVTQTPSHQVTQMGQEVILRCVPISNHLYFYWYRQILGQKVEFLVSFYNNEISEKSEIFDDQFSVERPDGSNFTLKIRSTKLEDSAMYFCASSELAGGLFQQYFGPGTRLTVT.

This clone was observed a few times. The genes are TRBV19 and TRBJ1-4, with D unclear. Germline CDR1 and CDR2: LNHDA and SQIVND (reference sequence). Trimming removed 3 bases at V and 0 bases at J, with 8 bases between. This CDR3 has 15 residues. The CDR3 here is CASSMTYATNEKLFF. CDR3 sequence (DNA): TGTGCCAGTAGTATGACCTATGCAACTAATGAAAAACTGTTTTTT.

This clone turned up a few times. The rearrangement joins TRBV25-1 to TRBJ1-2; D gene uncertain. The germline V gene has CDR1 MGHDK and CDR2 SYGVNS. The ends were cut back, 4 bases at V and 8 bases at J, with 8 bases in the middle. The CDR3 runs to 11 residues. CDR3 sequence reads: CASSGVGGYTF. The CDR3 nucleotides read TGTGCCAGCAGTGGGGTAGGGGGCTACACCTTC.

This clone was picked up a small number of times. As DNA, the CDR3 is TGCAGCGTTGGGAACAGGAAAAACACTGAAGCTTTCTTT. Its translation is CSVGNRKNTEAFF. The chain uses TRBV29-1 and TRBJ1-1, with D maybe TRBD1 (5 bases). Germline V gene data show CDR1 as SQVTM and CDR2 as ANQGSEA. The CDR3 length is 13 residues. Trimming took 4 bases from V and 2 from J, leaving 11 bases between them.

V and J are TRBV29-1 and TRBJ2-2; possibly TRBD2 for D (6 bases). The CDR3 covers 14 residues. The germline CDR1 and CDR2 sequences are SQVTM and ANQGSEA. The germline V and J ends were trimmed by 7 bases and 1 base, with 13 bases remaining between them. The chain's CDR3 is CSGGERVNTGELFF. The DNA for the CDR3 is TGCAGCGGGGGGGAGAGAGTGAACACCGGGGAGCTGTTTTTT.

This chain joins TRBV29-1 and TRBJ2-1, with a weak D call TRBD2 (6 bases). The CDR3 runs 12 residues. The germline gives CDR1 SQVTM, CDR2 ANQGSEA. The CDR3 bases are TGCCTGGCCCGGGACTCGAACAATGAGCAGTTCTTC. This translates into CLARDSNNEQFF.

V and J are TRBV5-8 and TRBJ2-1; 7 bases line up with TRBD1. Germline V gene lookup returns CDR1 SGHTS and CDR2 YDEGEE. The CDR3 consists of 14 residues. The V gene end was trimmed by 4 bases and the J gene end by 6 bases; junction bases not matched to a gene: 7. As DNA, the CDR3 is TGTGCCAGCAGCCCTAGACAGGGCCCCAATGAGCAGTTCTTC. Translating gives CASSPRQGPNEQFF.

The chain joins TRBV7-2 to TRBJ2-7; 7 bases fit TRBD1. This CDR3 spans 13 amino acids. In germline, CDR1 is SGHTA, CDR2 FQGNSA. V shed 5 bases and J 4 bases; nucleotides not matched to a gene: 5. CDR3 sequence reads: CASSLGTEYEQYF. The CDR3 DNA reads TGTGCCAGCAGCCTAGGGACAGAATACGAGCAGTACTTC.

Remarks on this clone: The junction and the germline gene differ at one end; a read error may be behind it. The rearrangement links TRBV2 to TRBJ1-5; no clear D gene. The CDR3 sequence is 14 residues long. Germline CDR1 reads SNHLY; CDR2 reads FYNNEI. CDR3 bases: TGTGCCAGCAGCGAAGTTTCTCCTAATCAGCCCCAGCATTTT. Residues: CASSEVSPNQPQHF.

The V gene is TRBV20-1, the J gene TRBJ1-1; D remains unclear. The CDR3 covers 11 residues. Germline V gene lookup returns CDR1 DFQATT and CDR2 SNEGSKA (reference sequence). The V gene lost 3 bases and the J gene lost 8 bases, with 10 bases spanning the gap. The CDR3 protein is CSASRRREAFF. CDR3 bases: TGCAGTGCTAGCCGACGGAGAGAAGCTTTCTTT.